A selection of T cell receptor beta chains follows, all from one sample in a study of shared clonotypes between healthy human individuals. This table comes from immunoSEQ multiplex PCR, and its TCRdb copy is limited to in-frame clones, with some not included. Of 2 million to 2.5 million clones in the sample, 85% to 95% are singletons; the top ten hold more than 0.95%. Sequencing was done on a sample of naive CD8+ T cells sorted from blood. These receptors all stem from a man aged 18 to 35 in good health. Both conserved end residues are part of each CDR3. A D gene is named only where the DNA matches it firmly. Part of the rows lack a size; the others show once, few, many or a class for expanded clones.

v_call	d_call	j_call	clone_size	cdr3_nt	cdr3_aa
TRBV14	-	TRBJ1-1	few	TGTGCCAGCAGCCAAGATCAGGGCGTTGAAGCTTTCTTT	CASSQDQGVEAFF
TRBV7-7	TRBD1	TRBJ2-5	-	TGTGCTAGCAGCCTGCGACAGGGAGAGACCCAGTACTTC	CASSLRQGETQYF
TRBV29-1	TRBD2	TRBJ2-3	once	TGCAGCGTAGCTCTGGCGGGAGTGGCTGATACGCAGTATTTT	CSVALAGVADTQYF
TRBV6-5	-	TRBJ2-1	-	TGTGCCAGCAGGCTAGCCAATGAGCAGTTCTTC	CASRLANEQFF
TRBV27	-	TRBJ1-2	-	TGTGCCAGCAAGGCAGGGCCCTATGGCTACACCTTC	CASKAGPYGYTF
TRBV9	-	TRBJ1-2	few	TGTGCCAGCAGCGTAGATAACCCTGACTATGGCTACACCTTC	CASSVDNPDYGYTF
TRBV6-1	-	TRBJ1-5	-	TGTGCCAGCAGTGAATTTGGGGATTGGGGCAATCAGCCCCAGCATTTT	CASSEFGDWGNQPQHF
TRBV6-5	-	TRBJ1-1	-	TGTGCCAGCAGAAAGCTTCCCCTTCCGGAAGCTTTCTTT	CASRKLPLPEAFF
TRBV27	TRBD2	TRBJ2-1	-	TGTGCCAGCAGTTCATGGACTAGCGGGAATGAGCAGTTCTTC	CASSSWTSGNEQFF
TRBV10-3	-	TRBJ2-5	-	TGTGCCATCAGACCTGGTGACGGTGAGACCCAGTACTTC	CAIRPGDGETQYF
TRBV7-6	TRBD2	TRBJ2-7	-	TGTGCCAGCAGCGCGGGGGGAGCGGGGGATTACTACGCCGAGCAGTACTTC	CASSAGGAGDYYAEQYF
TRBV14	TRBD1	TRBJ1-6	-	TGTGCCAGCAGCCGAGGGACAGACTATAATTCACCCCTCCACTTT	CASSRGTDYNSPLHF
TRBV4-1	TRBD2	TRBJ2-1	-	TGCGCCAGCAGCCTCAGTAGCGGGAGCTACAATGAGCAGTTCTTC	CASSLSSGSYNEQFF
TRBV27	TRBD2	TRBJ2-3	-	TGTGCCAGTGGACTAGCGGGGGGGCCTGCGGATACGCAGTATTTT	CASGLAGGPADTQYF
TRBV2	-	TRBJ2-3	-	TGTGCCAGCAGTGAATCGAACTGGGCTACGCAGTATTTT	CASSESNWATQYF
TRBV6-5	TRBD1	TRBJ1-2	-	TGTGCCAGCAGCGCCGGGACAGTAAACTATGGCTACACCTTC	CASSAGTVNYGYTF
TRBV15	-	TRBJ1-4	-	TGTGCCACCAGCGTATCAGGGTGGCTGTATGAAAAACTGTTTTTT	CATSVSGWLYEKLFF
TRBV13	-	TRBJ2-2	-	TGTGCCAGCAGCTTAGGCCTAGGCGGGTGGAACACCGGGGAGCTGTTTTTT	CASSLGLGGWNTGELFF
TRBV28	-	TRBJ2-3	-	TGTGCCAGCAATGAGTCGGGGGGCCTGACAGATACGCAGTATTTT	CASNESGGLTDTQYF
TRBV28	-	TRBJ2-3	-	TGTGCCAGCGCCTCACCGGCCACCCTGGCAGACTACAACCTGCTTAGCACAGATACGCAGTATTTT	CASASPATLADYNLLSTDTQYF
TRBV27	TRBD1	TRBJ1-2	-	TGTGCCACCCAGGGACAGGGACGGGGCTACACCTTC	CATQGQGRGYTF
TRBV4-2	TRBD1	TRBJ1-1	-	TGTGCCAGCAGCCAAGTCACCGTACTTACAGGGGTGGACACTGAAGCTTTCTTT	CASSQVTVLTGVDTEAFF
TRBV19	-	TRBJ2-7	-	TGTGCCAGTAGTATTGGAAAAGGGTTCCACGAGCAGTACTTC	CASSIGKGFHEQYF
TRBV5-4	-	TRBJ1-1	-	TGTGCCAGCAGCTATAATTCCCAAACTGAAGCTTTCTTT	CASSYNSQTEAFF
TRBV7-9	TRBD2	TRBJ2-1	-	TGTGCCAGCAGGTCCACTAGCGGGGGACACAATGAGCAGTTCTTC	CASRSTSGGHNEQFF
TRBV27	-	TRBJ1-5	-	TGTGCCAGCAGTTTATCGACAGGCCCTTATAGCAATCAGCCCCAGCATTTT	CASSLSTGPYSNQPQHF
TRBV11-2	-	TRBJ2-7	-	TGTGCCAGCAGCCCGGGTCAAGCCTACGAGCAGTACTTC	CASSPGQAYEQYF
TRBV4-1	-	TRBJ2-5	-	TGCGCCAGCAGCCAACTAGGCGGGACCAAAATATTACAAGAGACCCAGTACTTC	CASSQLGGTKILQETQYF
TRBV19	-	TRBJ2-1	-	TGTGCCAGTAGTATAGTGGGGGAAGTCACCTACAATGAGCAGTTCTTC	CASSIVGEVTYNEQFF
TRBV5-4	-	TRBJ2-7	-	TGTGCCAGCAGCTTGTCGGGCCCGCTTATATCCTACGAGCAGTACTTC	CASSLSGPLISYEQYF
TRBV5-1	TRBD1	TRBJ1-4	once	TGCGCCAGCAGCTTGTATGCTAGGCAGGGGGCTTCTAATGAAAAACTGTTTTTT	CASSLYARQGASNEKLFF
TRBV7-9	-	TRBJ2-7	-	TGTGCCAGCAGCTTAGCTGGGCAGATAGCCTACGAGCAGTACTTC	CASSLAGQIAYEQYF
TRBV7-9	-	TRBJ1-5	-	TGTGCCAGCAGCTTCGACAGTTACAATCAGCCCCAGCATTTT	CASSFDSYNQPQHF
TRBV2	-	TRBJ2-2	once	TGTGCCAGCACGAGCGGAGTTAACACCGGGGAGCTGTTTTTT	CASTSGVNTGELFF
TRBV7-7	-	TRBJ2-3	-	TGTGCTAGCAGCCCGCCAGAGGGAAATACGCAGTATTTT	CASSPPEGNTQYF
TRBV5-4	TRBD2	TRBJ2-1	-	TGTGCCAGCACCCGGACTAGCGGGCTATCTTACAATGAGCAGTTCTTC	CASTRTSGLSYNEQFF
TRBV9	-	TRBJ1-2	-	TGTGCCAGCAGCGTAGGGGGGAGCTACACCTTC	CASSVGGSYTF
TRBV6-5	-	TRBJ2-2	-	TGTGCCAGCAGTTACGGCCATAACACCGGGGAGCTGTTTTTT	CASSYGHNTGELFF
TRBV28	TRBD1	TRBJ1-2	-	TGTGCCAGCAGTTCCGACATCGAGGGACAGGGAATCGGGATGTCGGGATTTTTC	CASSSDIEGQGIGMSGFF
TRBV27	TRBD2	TRBJ2-3	-	TGTGCCAGCAGTGGGTGGGCTAGCGGGAGCACAGATACGCAGTATTTT	CASSGWASGSTDTQYF
TRBV9	TRBD1	TRBJ2-5	-	TGTGCCAGCAGCGTAGAACTCGGGACAGCACCCTCCGGGACCCAGTACTTC	CASSVELGTAPSGTQYF
TRBV19	-	TRBJ2-7	-	TGTGCCAGTAGTATAACAGCGCTATACGAGCAGTACTTC	CASSITALYEQYF
TRBV6-6	-	TRBJ1-2	-	TGTGCCAGCAGTTACTCGACGGGGATCTATGGCTACACCTTC	CASSYSTGIYGYTF
TRBV27	-	TRBJ2-6	-	TGTGCCAGCAGTTTGGGAACCTCTGGGGCCAACGTCCTGACTTTC	CASSLGTSGANVLTF
TRBV7-8	TRBD2	TRBJ2-5	-	TGTGCCAGCAGCCCCGCGTTAGCGGGAGTGCAAGAGACCCAGTACTTC	CASSPALAGVQETQYF